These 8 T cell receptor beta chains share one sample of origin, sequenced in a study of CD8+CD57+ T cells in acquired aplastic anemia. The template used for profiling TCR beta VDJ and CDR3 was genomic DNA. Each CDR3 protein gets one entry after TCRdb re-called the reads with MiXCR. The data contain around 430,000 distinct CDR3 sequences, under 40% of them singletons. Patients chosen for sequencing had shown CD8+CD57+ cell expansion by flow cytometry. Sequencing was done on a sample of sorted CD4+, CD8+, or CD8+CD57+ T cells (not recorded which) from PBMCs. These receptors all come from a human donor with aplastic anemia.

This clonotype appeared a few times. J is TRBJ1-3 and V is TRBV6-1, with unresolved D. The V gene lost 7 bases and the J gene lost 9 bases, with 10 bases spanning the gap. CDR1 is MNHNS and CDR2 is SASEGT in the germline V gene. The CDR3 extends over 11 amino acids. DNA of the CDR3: TGTGCCAGCACCCGACAAGGCACCATATATTTT. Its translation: CASTRQGTIYF.

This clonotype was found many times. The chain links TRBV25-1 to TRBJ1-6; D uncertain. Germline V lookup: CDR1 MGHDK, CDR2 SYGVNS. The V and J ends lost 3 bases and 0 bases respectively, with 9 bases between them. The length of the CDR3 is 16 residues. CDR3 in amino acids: CASSDQDSSYNSPLHF. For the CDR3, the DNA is TGTGCCAGCAGTGACCAGGATAGCTCCTATAATTCACCCCTCCACTTT.

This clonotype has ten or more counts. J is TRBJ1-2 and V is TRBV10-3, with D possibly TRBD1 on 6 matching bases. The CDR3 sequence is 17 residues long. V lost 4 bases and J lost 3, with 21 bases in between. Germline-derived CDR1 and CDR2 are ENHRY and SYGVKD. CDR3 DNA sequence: TGTGCCATCAGTGGACGCCCCGGGGGTGAGGGGGACTATGGCTACACCTTC. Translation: CAISGRPGGEGDYGYTF.

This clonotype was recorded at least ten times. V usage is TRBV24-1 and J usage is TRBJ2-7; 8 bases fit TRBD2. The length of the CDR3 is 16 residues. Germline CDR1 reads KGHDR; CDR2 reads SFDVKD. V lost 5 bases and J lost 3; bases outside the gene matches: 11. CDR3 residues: CATSGPTSDGSYEQYF. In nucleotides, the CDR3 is TGTGCCACCAGTGGCCCGACTAGCGACGGGAGCTACGAGCAGTACTTC.

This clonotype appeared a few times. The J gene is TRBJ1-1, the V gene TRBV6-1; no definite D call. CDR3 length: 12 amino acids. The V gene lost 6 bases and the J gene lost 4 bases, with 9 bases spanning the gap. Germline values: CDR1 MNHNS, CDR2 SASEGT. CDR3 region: CASSIPGTEAFF. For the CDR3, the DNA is TGTGCCAGCAGCATTCCAGGCACTGAAGCTTTCTTT.

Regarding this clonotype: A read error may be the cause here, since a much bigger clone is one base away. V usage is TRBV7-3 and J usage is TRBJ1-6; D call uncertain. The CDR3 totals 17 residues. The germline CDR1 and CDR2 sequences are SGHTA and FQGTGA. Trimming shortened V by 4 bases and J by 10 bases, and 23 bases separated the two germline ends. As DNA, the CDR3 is TGTGCCAGCAGCTCCGAGAACCCCATCAGGCGGCTCTCACCCCTCCACTTT. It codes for CASSSENPIRRLSPLHF.

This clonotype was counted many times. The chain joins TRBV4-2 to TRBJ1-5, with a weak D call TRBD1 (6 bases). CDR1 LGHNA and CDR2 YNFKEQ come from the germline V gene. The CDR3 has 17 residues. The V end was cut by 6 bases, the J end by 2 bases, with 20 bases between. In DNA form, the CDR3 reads TGTGCCAGCAGTCGGGTGACGGGGGCGCAGGGCAATCAGCCCCAGCATTTT. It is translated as CASSRVTGAQGNQPQHF.

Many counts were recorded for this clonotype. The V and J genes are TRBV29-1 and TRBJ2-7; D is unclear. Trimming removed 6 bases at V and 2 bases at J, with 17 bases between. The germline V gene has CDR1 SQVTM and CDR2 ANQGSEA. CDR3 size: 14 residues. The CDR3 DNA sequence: TGCAGCGTAGCCGGACGGCTGTCAACCTACGAGCAGTACTTC. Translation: CSVAGRLSTYEQYF.